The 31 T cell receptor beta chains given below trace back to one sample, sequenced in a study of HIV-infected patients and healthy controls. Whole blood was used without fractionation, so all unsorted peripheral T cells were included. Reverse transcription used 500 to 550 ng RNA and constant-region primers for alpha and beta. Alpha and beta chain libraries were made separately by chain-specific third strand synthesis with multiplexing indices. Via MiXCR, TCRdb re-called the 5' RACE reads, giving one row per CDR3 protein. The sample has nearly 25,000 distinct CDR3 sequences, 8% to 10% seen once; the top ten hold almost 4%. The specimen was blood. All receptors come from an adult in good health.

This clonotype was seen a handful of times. CDR3: CSVVGQGSEQYF. The CDR3 nucleotides are TGCAGCGTTGTGGGCCAGGGGTCCGAGCAGTACTTC. The chain employs TRBV29-1 and TRBJ2-7; D might be TRBD1 (6 bases). V lost 4 bases to trimming and J lost 6 bases, with 13 bases between them. The CDR3 totals 12 residues. Germline V gene data show CDR1 as SQVTM and CDR2 as ANQGSEA.

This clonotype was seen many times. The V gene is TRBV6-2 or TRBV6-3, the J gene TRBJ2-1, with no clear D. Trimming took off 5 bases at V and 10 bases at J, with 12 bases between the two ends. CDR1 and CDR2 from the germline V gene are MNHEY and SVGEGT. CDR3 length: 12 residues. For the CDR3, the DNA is TGTGCCAGCAGTCCACGGATTAGCGAGCAGTTCTTC. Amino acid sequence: CASSPRISEQFF.

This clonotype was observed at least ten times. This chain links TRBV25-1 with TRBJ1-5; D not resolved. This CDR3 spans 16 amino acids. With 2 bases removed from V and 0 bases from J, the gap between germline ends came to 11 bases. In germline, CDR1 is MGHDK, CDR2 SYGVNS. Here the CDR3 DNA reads TGTGCCAGCAGTGAACCCGGCCCCCATAGCAATCAGCCCCAGCATTTT. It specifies CASSEPGPHSNQPQHF.

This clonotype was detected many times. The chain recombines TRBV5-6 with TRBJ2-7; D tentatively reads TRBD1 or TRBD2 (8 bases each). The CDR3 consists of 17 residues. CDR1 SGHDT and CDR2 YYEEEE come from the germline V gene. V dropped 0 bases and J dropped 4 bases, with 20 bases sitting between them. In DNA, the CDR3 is TGTGCCAGCAGCTTGGCCGGGACAGGACTAGCTGGGTACGAGCAGTACTTC. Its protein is CASSLAGTGLAGYEQYF.

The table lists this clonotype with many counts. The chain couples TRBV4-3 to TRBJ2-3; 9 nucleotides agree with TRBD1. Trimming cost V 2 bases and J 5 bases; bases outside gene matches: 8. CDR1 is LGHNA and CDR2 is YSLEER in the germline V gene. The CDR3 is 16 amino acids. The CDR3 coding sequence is TGCGCCAGCAGCCAAAAACAGGGGGCGCGGGGAGATACGCAGTATTTT. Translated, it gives CASSQKQGARGDTQYF.

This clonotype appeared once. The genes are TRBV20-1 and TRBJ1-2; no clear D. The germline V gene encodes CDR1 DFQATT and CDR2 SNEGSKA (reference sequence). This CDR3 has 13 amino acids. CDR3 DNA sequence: TGCGGCGTCCCCTCCGAACAAGGCTATGGCTACACCTTC. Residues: CGVPSEQGYGYTF.

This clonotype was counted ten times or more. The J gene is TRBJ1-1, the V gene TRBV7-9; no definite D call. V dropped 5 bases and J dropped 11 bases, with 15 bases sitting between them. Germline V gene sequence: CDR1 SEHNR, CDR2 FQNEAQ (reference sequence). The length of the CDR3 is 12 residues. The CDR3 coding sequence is TGTGCCAGCAGCCCCCCGAGGGTTGGGGCTTTCTTT. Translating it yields CASSPPRVGAFF.

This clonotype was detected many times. The DNA for the CDR3 is TGTGCCAGCAGCCCAACAATCCCCCGGAGTACAGGGAAGAATTCACCCCTCCACTTT. Translating it yields CASSPTIPRSTGKNSPLHF. The chain links TRBV27 to TRBJ1-6; maybe TRBD1 (6 bases). The CDR3 totals 19 residues. V was cut by 6 bases and J by 7 bases, with 28 bases left in between. Germline V CDR1 and CDR2: MNHEY, SMNVEV (reference sequence).

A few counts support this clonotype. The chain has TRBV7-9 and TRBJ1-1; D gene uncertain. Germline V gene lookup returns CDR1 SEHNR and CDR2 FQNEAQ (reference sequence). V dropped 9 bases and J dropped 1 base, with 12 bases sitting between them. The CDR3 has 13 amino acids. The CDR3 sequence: CASSMEGNTEAFF. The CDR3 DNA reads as TGTGCCAGTTCGATGGAGGGGAACACTGAAGCTTTCTTT.

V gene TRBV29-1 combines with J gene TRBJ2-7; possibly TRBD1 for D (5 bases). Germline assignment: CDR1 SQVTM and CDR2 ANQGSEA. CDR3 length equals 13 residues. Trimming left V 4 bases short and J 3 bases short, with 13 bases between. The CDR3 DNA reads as TGCAGCGTTGCCGCAGGGCCCTACTACGAGCAGTACTTC. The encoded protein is CSVAAGPYYEQYF.

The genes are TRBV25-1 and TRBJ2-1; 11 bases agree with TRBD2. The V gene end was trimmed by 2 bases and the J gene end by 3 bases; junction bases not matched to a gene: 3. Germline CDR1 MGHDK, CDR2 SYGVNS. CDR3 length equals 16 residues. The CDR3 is CASSEPSGGLYNEQFF. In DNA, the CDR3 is TGTGCCAGCAGTGAACCTAGCGGGGGGCTCTACAATGAGCAGTTCTTC.

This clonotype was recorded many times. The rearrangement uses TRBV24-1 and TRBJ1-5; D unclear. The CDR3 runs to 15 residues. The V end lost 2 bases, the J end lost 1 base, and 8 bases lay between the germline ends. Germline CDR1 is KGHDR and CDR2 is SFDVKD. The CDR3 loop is CATSDWRESNQPQHF. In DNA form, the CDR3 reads TGTGCCACCAGTGATTGGAGGGAGAGCAATCAGCCCCAGCATTTT.

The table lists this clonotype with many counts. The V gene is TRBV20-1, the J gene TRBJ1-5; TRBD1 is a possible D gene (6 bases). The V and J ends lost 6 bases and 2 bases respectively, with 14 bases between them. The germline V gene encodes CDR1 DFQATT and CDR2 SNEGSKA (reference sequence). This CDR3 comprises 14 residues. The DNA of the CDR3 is TGCAGTGCGGGCCGGGGGCGAGGCAATCAGCCCCAGCATTTT. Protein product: CSAGRGRGNQPQHF.

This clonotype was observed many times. The CDR3 DNA reads TGCAGTGCTAGAGAGGGACATGGGGAAACTACCGGGGAGCTGTTTTTT. It yields the protein CSAREGHGETTGELFF. The chain combines TRBV20-1 with TRBJ2-2; the D gene is possibly TRBD1 (6 bases). The CDR3 consists of 16 residues. In germline, CDR1 is DFQATT, CDR2 SNEGSKA (reference sequence). Trimming stripped 0 bases from V and 5 bases from J, with 16 bases between.

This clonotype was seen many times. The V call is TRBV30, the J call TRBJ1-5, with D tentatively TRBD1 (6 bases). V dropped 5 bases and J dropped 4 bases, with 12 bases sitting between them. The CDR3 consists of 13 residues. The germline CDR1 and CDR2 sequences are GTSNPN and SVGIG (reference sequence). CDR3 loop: CAWRPGANQPQHF. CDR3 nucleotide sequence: TGTGCCTGGCGCCCGGGGGCAAATCAGCCCCAGCATTTT.

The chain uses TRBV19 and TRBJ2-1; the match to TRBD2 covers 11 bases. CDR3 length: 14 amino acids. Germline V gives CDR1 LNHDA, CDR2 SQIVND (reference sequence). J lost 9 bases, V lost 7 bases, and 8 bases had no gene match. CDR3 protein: CASTNSGGVPEQFF. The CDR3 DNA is TGTGCCAGTACTAATAGCGGGGGGGTCCCTGAGCAGTTCTTC.

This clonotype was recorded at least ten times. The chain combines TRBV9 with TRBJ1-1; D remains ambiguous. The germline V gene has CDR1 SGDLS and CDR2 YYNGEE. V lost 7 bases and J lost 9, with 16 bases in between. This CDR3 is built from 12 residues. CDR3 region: CASDVEPRKAFF. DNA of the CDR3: TGTGCCAGCGATGTGGAGCCCCGAAAAGCTTTCTTT.

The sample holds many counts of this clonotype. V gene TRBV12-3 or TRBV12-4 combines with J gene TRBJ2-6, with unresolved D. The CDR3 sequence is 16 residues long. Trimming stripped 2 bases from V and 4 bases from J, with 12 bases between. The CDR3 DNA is TGTGCCAGCAGTTTACATAAGGTACTCGGGGCCAACGTCCTGACTTTC. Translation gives CASSLHKVLGANVLTF.

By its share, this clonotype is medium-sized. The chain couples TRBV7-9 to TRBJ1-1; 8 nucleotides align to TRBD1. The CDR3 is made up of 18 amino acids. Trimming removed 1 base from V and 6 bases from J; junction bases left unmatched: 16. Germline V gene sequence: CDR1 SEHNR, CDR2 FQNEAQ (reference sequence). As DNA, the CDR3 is TGTGCCAGCAGCTTAGTGGCCAGGGGGCGGTTGGCTTTCGCTGAAGCTTTCTTT. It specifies CASSLVARGRLAFAEAFF.

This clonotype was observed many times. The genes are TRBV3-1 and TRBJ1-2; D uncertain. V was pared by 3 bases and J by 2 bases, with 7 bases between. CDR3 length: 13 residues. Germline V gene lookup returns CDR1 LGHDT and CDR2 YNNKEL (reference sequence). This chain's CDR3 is CASSQEGNYGYTF. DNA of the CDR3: TGTGCCAGCAGCCAGGAGGGCAACTATGGCTACACCTTC.

The CDR3: CASSTGTPIGNQPQHF. CDR3 in DNA: TGTGCCAGCAGCACCGGGACACCGATTGGGAATCAGCCCCAGCATTTT. The chain couples TRBV27 to TRBJ1-5; possibly TRBD1 for D (6 bases). CDR1 MNHEY and CDR2 SMNVEV come from the germline V gene (reference sequence). The CDR3 runs 16 residues. V lost 6 bases, J lost 4 bases, and 19 bases lay in between.

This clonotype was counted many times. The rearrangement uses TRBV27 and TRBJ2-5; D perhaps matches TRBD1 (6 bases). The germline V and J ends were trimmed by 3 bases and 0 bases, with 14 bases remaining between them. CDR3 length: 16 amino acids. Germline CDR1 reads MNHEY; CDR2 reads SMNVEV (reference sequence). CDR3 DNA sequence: TGTGCCAGCAGTTTGGGGGTAAGGGGGTACCAAGAGACCCAGTACTTC. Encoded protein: CASSLGVRGYQETQYF.

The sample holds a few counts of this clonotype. The CDR3 bases are TGTGCCAGCAGCAAATTTACAGGGCCCGGTGAAAAACTGTTTTTT. Amino acid sequence: CASSKFTGPGEKLFF. J is TRBJ1-4 and V is TRBV7-9, with a tentative D call TRBD1 (6 bases). V was trimmed by 5 bases and J by 7 bases, leaving 17 bases between them. The CDR3 is 15 amino acids. Germline assignment: CDR1 SEHNR and CDR2 FQNEAQ (reference sequence).

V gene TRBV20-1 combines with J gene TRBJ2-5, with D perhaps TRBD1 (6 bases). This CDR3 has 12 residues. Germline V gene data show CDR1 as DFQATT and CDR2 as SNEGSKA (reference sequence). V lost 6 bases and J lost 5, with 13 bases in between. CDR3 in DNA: TGCAGTGCGGGTGGCAGGGGCGAGACCCAGTACTTC. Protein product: CSAGGRGETQYF.

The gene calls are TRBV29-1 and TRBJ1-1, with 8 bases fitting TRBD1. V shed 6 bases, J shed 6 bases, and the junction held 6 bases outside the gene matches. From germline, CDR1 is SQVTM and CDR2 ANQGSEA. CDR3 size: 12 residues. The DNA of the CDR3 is TGCAGCGTAGACGACAGGGGCGCTGAAGCTTTCTTT. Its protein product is CSVDDRGAEAFF.

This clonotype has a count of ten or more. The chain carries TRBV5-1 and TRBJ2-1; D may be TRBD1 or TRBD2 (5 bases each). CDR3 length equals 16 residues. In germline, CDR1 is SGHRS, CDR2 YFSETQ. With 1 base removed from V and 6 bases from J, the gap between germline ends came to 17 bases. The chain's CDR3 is CASSLFRERRANEQFF. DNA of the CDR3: TGCGCCAGCAGCTTGTTCAGGGAAAGGCGGGCCAATGAGCAGTTCTTC.

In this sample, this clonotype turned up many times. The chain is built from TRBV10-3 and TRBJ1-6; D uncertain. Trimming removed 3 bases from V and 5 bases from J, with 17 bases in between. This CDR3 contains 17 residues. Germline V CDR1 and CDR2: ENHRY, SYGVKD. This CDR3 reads CAISDVLGQGNNSPLHF. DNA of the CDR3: TGTGCCATCAGTGATGTCCTCGGGCAAGGGAATAATTCACCCCTCCACTTT.

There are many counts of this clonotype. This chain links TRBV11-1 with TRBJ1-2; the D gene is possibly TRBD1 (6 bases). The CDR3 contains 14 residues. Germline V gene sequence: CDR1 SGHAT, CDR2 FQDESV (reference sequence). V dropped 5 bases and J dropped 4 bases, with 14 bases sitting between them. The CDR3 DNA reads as TGTGCCAGCAGCCCGTCGGACAGAAGCTATGGCTACACCTTC. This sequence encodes CASSPSDRSYGYTF. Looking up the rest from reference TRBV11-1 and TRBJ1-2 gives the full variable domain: EAEVAQSPRYKITEKSQAVAFWCDPISGHATLYWYRQILGQGPELLVQFQDESVVDDSQLPKDRFSAERLKGVDSTLKIQPAELGDSAMYLCASSPSDRSYGYTFGSGTRLTVV.

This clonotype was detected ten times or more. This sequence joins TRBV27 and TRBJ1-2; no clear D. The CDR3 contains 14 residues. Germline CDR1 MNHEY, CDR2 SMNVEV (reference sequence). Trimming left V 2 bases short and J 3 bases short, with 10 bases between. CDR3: CASSLLSGDYGYTF. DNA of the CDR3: TGTGCCAGCAGTTTACTTTCTGGGGACTATGGCTACACCTTC.

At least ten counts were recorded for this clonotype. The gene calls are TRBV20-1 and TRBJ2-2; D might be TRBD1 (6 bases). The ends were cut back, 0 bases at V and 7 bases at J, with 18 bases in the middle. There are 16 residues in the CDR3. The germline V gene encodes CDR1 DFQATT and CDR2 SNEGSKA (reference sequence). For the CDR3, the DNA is TGCAGTGCTAGAGATTTTCGGCAGGGGCAGGGCGGGGAGCTGTTTTTT. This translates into CSARDFRQGQGGELFF.

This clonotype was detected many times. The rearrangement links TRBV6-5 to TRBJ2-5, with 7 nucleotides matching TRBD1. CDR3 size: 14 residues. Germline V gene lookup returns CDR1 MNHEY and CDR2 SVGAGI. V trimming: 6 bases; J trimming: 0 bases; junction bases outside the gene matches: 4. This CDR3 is CASRWDRDQETQYF. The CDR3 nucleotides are TGTGCCAGCAGATGGGACAGAGACCAAGAGACCCAGTACTTC.